A single sample gave rise to the 12 T cell receptor beta chains below, sequenced in a study of shared clonotypes between healthy human individuals. Only in-frame clones appear in the TCRdb table, and some are missing; sequencing was by immunoSEQ multiplex PCR. The table shows approximately 1,500,000 clones, with 95% to 97% occurring only once. The specimen sequenced was naive CD4+ T cells sorted from blood. Stated subset: CD45RA+ positively selected. All receptors derive from a man aged 25-45 years in good health.

The chain has TRBV9 and TRBJ2-5; 8 bases map to TRBD1. The J call may be wrong; the DNA end is better matched by TRBJ2-7. Per the germline V gene, CDR1 is SGDLS and CDR2 is YYNGEE. The CDR3 has 15 residues. CDR3 coding DNA: TGTGCCAGCAGCGTAGTGGCAGGGGGCATCGACGAGCAGTACTTC. Translation gives CASSVVAGGIDEQYF.

This sequence joins TRBV5-1 and TRBJ2-1; TRBD2 might be the D (5 bases). Trimming left V 2 bases short and J 7 bases short, with 25 bases between. The CDR3 loop spans 18 amino acids. CDR1 SGHRS and CDR2 YFSETQ come from the germline V gene. CDR3 DNA sequence: TGCGCCAGCAGCTTCGGGAAAAGGTCGGCCCAAGCGCTAAATGAGCAGTTCTTC. Its translation: CASSFGKRSAQALNEQFF.

The chain joins TRBV4-1 to TRBJ2-7, with D possibly TRBD1 on 6 matching bases. Trimming left V 3 bases short and J 0 bases short, with 15 bases between. This CDR3 has 16 amino acids. The germline V gene encodes CDR1 MGHRA and CDR2 YSYEKL. CDR3 nucleotides: TGCGCCAGCAGCCAGCTCCCAGGGGATCTCTCCTACGAGCAGTACTTC. Its translation: CASSQLPGDLSYEQYF.

The count of this clone is one. The CDR3, as DNA: TGCAGCGTTAGTAATAACCAACATGAGCAGTTCTTC. This encodes CSVSNNQHEQFF. The V call is TRBV29-1, the J call TRBJ2-1; D is uncertain. CDR1 is SQVTM, CDR2 ANQGSEA, per germline. This CDR3 comprises 12 residues. V gave up 5 bases and J gave up 8 bases, with 13 bases separating them.

J is TRBJ2-2 and V is TRBV4-3, with D possibly TRBD1 on 5 matching bases. Per the germline V gene, CDR1 is LGHNA and CDR2 is YSLEER. This CDR3 is built from 17 residues. The V gene lost 0 bases and the J gene lost 1 base, with 12 bases spanning the gap. The CDR3 DNA follows: TGCGCCAGCAGCCAAGATCTCTTAACAGGGAACACCGGGGAGCTGTTTTTT. As protein: CASSQDLLTGNTGELFF.

The genes are TRBV5-1 and TRBJ2-1, with TRBD2 matching over 9 bases. Per germline, CDR1 SGHRS and CDR2 YFSETQ. CDR3 length: 16 amino acids. V dropped 0 bases and J dropped 7; count of bases not matched to a gene: 8. This CDR3 reads CASSLAGGGRANEQFF. CDR3 in DNA: TGCGCCAGCAGCTTGGCCGGCGGCGGGAGGGCGAATGAGCAGTTCTTC.

J is TRBJ2-5 and V is TRBV9, with TRBD2 matching over 11 bases. The CDR3 has 19 amino acids. The V segment lost 4 bases and the J segment 5 bases; nucleotides outside the gene matches: 19. Germline V gene lookup returns CDR1 SGDLS and CDR2 YYNGEE. The CDR3 DNA follows: TGTGCCAGCAGCCCTAGAACCGGCCTAGCGGGAGGCAAGGGGGAGACCCAGTACTTC. Translating it yields CASSPRTGLAGGKGETQYF.

The chain uses TRBV28 and TRBJ2-3; the match to TRBD2 covers 7 bases. Germline V gene sequence: CDR1 MDHEN, CDR2 SYDVKM. J gave up 1 base and V 5 bases, and 18 bases lay outside the gene matches. This CDR3 contains 19 residues. This CDR3 is CASSLKFGGSHRGTDTQYF. The DNA for the CDR3 is TGTGCCAGCAGTCTCAAGTTCGGCGGGAGCCACCGGGGCACAGATACGCAGTATTTT.

V usage is TRBV10-3 and J usage is TRBJ2-5; D might be TRBD1 (6 bases). Per the germline V gene, CDR1 is ENHRY and CDR2 is SYGVKD. The CDR3 is made up of 14 amino acids. The V gene lost 0 bases and the J gene lost 3 bases, with 8 bases spanning the gap. The chain's CDR3 is CAISESGQKETQYF. The DNA of the CDR3 is TGTGCCATCAGTGAGTCAGGACAGAAAGAGACCCAGTACTTC.

The chain carries TRBV14 and TRBJ2-3; 12 bases match TRBD2. CDR3 length equals 18 residues. The trim removed 0 bases at V and 0 bases at J, leaving 4 bases unmatched. Germline loops: CDR1 SGHDN, CDR2 FVKESK. The CDR3 here is CASSQELGLAGSTDTQYF. CDR3 DNA: TGTGCCAGCAGCCAAGAGCTGGGACTAGCGGGTAGCACAGATACGCAGTATTTT.

The chain is built from TRBV5-1 and TRBJ2-1; 14 bases agree with TRBD2. This CDR3 is built from 18 residues. Germline-derived CDR1 and CDR2 are SGHRS and YFSETQ. V gave up 3 bases and J gave up 0 bases; unmatched junction bases: 5. CDR3 sequence: CASSSRLAGGSSYNEQFF. The CDR3 coding sequence is TGCGCCAGCAGCTCACGACTAGCGGGAGGGAGCTCCTACAATGAGCAGTTCTTC.

V gene TRBV2 combines with J gene TRBJ2-1; 9 positions agree with TRBD1. This CDR3 has 14 amino acids. Germline values: CDR1 SNHLY, CDR2 FYNNEI. With V trimmed by 7 bases and J by 7 bases, 8 bases remained unmatched. As DNA, the CDR3 is TGTGCCAGCACTGGACAGGGGATGTGGAATGAGCAGTTCTTC. Residues: CASTGQGMWNEQFF.